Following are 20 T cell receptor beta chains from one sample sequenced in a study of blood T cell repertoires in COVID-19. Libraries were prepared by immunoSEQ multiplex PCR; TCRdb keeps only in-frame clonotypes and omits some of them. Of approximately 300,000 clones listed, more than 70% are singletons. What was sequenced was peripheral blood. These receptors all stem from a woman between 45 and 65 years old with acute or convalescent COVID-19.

The CDR3 loop reads CASSFGVPGSYNSPLHF. The CDR3 nucleotides are TGTGCCAGCAGTTTTGGCGTTCCGGGCTCCTATAATTCACCCCTCCACTTT. The genes are TRBV28 and TRBJ1-6; D is ambiguous. Germline V gives CDR1 MDHEN, CDR2 SYDVKM. The CDR3 sequence is 17 residues long. The germline V and J ends were trimmed by 3 bases and 0 bases, with 12 bases remaining between them.

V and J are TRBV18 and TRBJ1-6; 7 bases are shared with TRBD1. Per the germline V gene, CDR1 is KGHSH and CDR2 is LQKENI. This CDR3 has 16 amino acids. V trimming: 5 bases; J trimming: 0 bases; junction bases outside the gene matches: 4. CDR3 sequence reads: CASSWTGDSYNSPLHF. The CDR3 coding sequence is TGTGCCAGCTCATGGACAGGCGACTCCTATAATTCACCCCTCCACTTT.

The CDR3 loop is CASSSGTSSYEQYF. CDR3 nucleotide sequence: TGCGCCAGCAGCTCCGGGACTAGCTCCTACGAGCAGTACTTC. The chain recombines TRBV5-1 with TRBJ2-7, with TRBD2 matching 8 bases. Looked up from germline, CDR1 is SGHRS and CDR2 is YFSETQ. This CDR3 spans 14 amino acids. Trimming cost V 3 bases and J 0 bases; bases outside gene matches: 2.

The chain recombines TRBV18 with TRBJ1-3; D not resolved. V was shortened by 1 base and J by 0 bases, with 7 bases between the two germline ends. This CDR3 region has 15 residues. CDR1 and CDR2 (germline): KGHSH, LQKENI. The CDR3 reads CASSPQGSSGNTIYF. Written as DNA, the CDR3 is TGTGCCAGCTCACCACAAGGGAGCTCTGGAAACACCATATATTTT.

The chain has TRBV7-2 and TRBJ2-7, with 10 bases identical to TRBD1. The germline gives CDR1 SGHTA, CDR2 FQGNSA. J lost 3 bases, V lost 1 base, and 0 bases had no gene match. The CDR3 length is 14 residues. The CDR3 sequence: CASSLGDRGYEQYF. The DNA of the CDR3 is TGTGCCAGCAGCTTAGGGGACAGGGGCTACGAGCAGTACTTC.

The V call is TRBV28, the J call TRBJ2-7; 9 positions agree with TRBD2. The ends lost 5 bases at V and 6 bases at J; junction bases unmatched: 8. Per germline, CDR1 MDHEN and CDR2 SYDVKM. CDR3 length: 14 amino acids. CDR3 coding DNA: TGTGCCAGCAGTCAAGCGGGAGGAGTTGTCGAGCAGTACTTC. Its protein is CASSQAGGVVEQYF.

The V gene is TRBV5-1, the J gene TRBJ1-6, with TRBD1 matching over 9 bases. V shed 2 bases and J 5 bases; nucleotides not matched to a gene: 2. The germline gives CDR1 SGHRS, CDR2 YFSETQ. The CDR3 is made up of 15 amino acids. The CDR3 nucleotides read TGCGCCAGCAGCTTCACAGGGGGCAATAATTCACCCCTCCACTTT. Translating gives CASSFTGGNNSPLHF.

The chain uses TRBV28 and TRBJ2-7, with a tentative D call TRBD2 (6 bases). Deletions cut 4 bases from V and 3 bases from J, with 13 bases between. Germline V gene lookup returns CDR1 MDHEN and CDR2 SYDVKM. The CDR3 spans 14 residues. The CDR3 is CASSSGTASYEQYF. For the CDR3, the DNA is TGTGCCAGCAGTTCCGGGACTGCTAGCTACGAGCAGTACTTC.

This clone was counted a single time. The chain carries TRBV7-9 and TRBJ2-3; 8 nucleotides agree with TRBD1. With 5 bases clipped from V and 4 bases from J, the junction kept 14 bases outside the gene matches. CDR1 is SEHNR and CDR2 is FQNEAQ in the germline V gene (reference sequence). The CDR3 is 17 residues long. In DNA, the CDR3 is TGTGCCAGCAGCCCGCAGGCGGGGCCAGGGGGCCCAGATACGCAGTATTTT. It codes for CASSPQAGPGGPDTQYF.

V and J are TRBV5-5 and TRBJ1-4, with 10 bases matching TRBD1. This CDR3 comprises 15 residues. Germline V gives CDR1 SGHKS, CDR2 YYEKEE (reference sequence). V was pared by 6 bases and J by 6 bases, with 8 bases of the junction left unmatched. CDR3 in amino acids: CASTFRDRGYEKLFF. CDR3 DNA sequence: TGTGCCAGCACCTTCCGGGACAGGGGTTATGAAAAACTGTTTTTT.

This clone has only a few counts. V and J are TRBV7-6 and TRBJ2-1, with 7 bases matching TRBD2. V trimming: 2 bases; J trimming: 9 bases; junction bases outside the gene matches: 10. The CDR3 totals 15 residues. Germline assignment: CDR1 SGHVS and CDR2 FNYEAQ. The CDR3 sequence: CASSLYASGSPEQFF. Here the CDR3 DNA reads TGTGCCAGCAGCTTATACGCTAGCGGCTCCCCTGAGCAGTTCTTC.

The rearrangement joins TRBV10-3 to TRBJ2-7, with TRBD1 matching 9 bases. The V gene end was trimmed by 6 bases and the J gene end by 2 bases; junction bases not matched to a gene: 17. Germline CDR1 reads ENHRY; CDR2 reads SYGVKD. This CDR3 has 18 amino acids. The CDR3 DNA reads TGTGCCATCAGGATCCTGGGACAGGGCCGCAACGGGCCCTACGAGCAGTACTTC. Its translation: CAIRILGQGRNGPYEQYF.

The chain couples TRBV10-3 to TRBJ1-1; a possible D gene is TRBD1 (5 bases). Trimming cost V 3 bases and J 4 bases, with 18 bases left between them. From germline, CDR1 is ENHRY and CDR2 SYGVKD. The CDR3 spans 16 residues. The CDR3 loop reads CAISEGSRGSGTEAFF. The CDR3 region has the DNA TGTGCCATCAGTGAAGGGTCCCGGGGGTCGGGCACTGAAGCTTTCTTT.

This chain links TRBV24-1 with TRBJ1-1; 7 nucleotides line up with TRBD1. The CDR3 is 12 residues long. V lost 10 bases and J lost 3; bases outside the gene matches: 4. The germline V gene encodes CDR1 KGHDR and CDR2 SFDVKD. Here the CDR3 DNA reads TGTGCCACTTCGGGACAGTACACTGAAGCTTTCTTT. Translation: CATSGQYTEAFF.

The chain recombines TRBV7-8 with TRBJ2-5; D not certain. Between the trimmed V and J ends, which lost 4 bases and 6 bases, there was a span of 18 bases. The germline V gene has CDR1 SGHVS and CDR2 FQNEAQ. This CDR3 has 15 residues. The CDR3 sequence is CASSSTASVSKTQYF. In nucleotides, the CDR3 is TGTGCCAGCAGCTCAACTGCTAGTGTCTCAAAGACCCAGTACTTC.

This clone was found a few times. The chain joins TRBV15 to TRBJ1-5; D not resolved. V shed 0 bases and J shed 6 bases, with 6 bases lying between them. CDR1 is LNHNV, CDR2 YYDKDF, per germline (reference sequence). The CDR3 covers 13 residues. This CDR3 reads CATSRDRSQPQHF. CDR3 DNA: TGTGCCACCAGCAGAGATAGGAGTCAGCCCCAGCATTTT.

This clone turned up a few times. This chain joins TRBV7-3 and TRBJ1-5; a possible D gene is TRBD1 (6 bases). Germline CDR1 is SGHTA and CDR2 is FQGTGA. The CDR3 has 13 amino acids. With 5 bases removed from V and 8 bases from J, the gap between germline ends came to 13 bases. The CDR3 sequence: CASSPGGAEPQHF. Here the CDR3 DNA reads TGTGCCAGCAGCCCCGGGGGGGCGGAGCCCCAGCATTTT.

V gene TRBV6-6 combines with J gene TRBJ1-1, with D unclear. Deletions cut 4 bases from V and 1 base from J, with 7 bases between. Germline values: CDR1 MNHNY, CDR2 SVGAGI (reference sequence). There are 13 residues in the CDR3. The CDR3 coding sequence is TGTGCCAGCAGTTTGGGCCCGAACACTGAAGCTTTCTTT. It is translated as CASSLGPNTEAFF.

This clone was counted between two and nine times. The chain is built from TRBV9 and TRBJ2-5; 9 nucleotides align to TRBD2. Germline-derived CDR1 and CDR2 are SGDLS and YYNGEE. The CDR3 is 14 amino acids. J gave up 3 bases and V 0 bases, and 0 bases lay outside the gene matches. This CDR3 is CASSVGGREETQYF. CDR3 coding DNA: TGTGCCAGCAGCGTAGGCGGGAGGGAAGAGACCCAGTACTTC.

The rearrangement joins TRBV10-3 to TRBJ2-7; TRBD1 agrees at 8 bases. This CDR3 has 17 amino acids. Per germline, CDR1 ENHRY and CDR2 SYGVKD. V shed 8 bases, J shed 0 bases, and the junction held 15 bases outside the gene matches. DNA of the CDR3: TGTGCCATCTCAGGGGGCCCGACTTGGAGGAGCTCCTACGAGCAGTACTTC. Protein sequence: CAISGGPTWRSSYEQYF.